Presented here are 15 T cell receptor beta chains from one specimen sequenced in a study of T cell clonality in common variable immunodeficiency (dated by TCRdb to between 2015 and 2016). The method was the immunoSEQ multiplex PCR assay. TCRdb provides this immuneACCESS table in a form limited to in-frame rearrangements. Some clones are lacking; in checked studies, under half of them reflect an unresolved V gene, and why the rest are absent is not known. This sample contains about 60,000 clones, none of which is a singleton. The top ten hold 1.7% of the sample. The sample was peripheral blood mononuclear cells. All receptors derive from a person between 18 and 70 years old in good health.

This clone was detected ten times or more. The read ends 3 residues early relative to the CDR3; the germline J gene fills the gap. This sequence joins TRBV7-2 and TRBJ1-1, with D possibly matching TRBD1 (5 bases). There are 13 residues in the CDR3. The germline V gene encodes CDR1 SGHTA and CDR2 FQGNSA. The V gene lost 5 bases and the J gene lost 1 base, with 8 bases spanning the gap. The CDR3 bases that were read are TGTGCCAGCAGCAAAGACAGGAACACTGAA. This codes for CASSKDRNTE. In full, the CDR3 reads CASSKDRNTEAFF. Complete variable domain (other parts from reference TRBV7-2 and TRBJ1-1): GAGVSQSPSNKVTEKGKDVELRCDPISGHTALYWYRQSLGQGLEFLIYFQGNSAPDKSGLPSDRFSAERTGGSVSTLTIQRTQQEDSAVYLCASSKDRNTEAFFGQGTRLTVV.

In its sample, this clone was seen many times. The read terminates 3 residues ahead of where the CDR3 ends, so the germline J gene completes it. This chain uses TRBV19 with TRBJ1-5; D gene ambiguous. CDR1 and CDR2 (germline): LNHDA, SQIVND (reference sequence). Trimming removed 11 bases from V and 0 bases from J, with 11 bases in between. The CDR3 runs to 13 residues. The CDR3 is CASQAYSNQPQHF. Partial CDR3 DNA: TGTGCCTCTCAGGCTTATAGCAATCAGCCC. The whole variable domain, remainder taken from reference TRBV19 and TRBJ1-5, is DGGITQSPKYLFRKEGQNVTLSCEQNLNHDAMYWYRQDPGQGLRLIYYSQIVNDFQKGDIAEGYSVSREKKESFPLTVTSAQKNPTAFYLCASQAYSNQPQHFGDGTRLSIL.

This clone was seen many times. The CDR3 bases that were read are TGTGCCAGCAGCTTCAGCGGGAGTAGCACCGGGGAG. Translating it yields CASSFSGSSTGE. The entire CDR3 reads CASSFSGSSTGELFF. The rearrangement uses TRBV11-2 and TRBJ2-2; TRBD2 aligns across 8 bases. The CDR3 goes on 3 residues after the read ends, and that part is filled in from the germline J gene. The trim removed 3 bases at V and 4 bases at J, leaving 4 bases unmatched. CDR1 SGHAT and CDR2 FQNNGV come from the germline V gene. This CDR3 region has 15 residues.

Many counts were recorded for this clone. Read data end 3 residues before the CDR3 end; the end is taken from the germline J gene. The chain recombines TRBV5-6 with TRBJ1-5; tentative D call: TRBD1 (5 bases). Germline loops: CDR1 SGHDT, CDR2 YYEEEE. The CDR3 length is 14 residues. V gave up 2 bases and J gave up 5 bases, with 11 bases separating them. This chain's CDR3 is CASSLGAGDQPQHF. The part of the CDR3 DNA that was read is TGTGCCAGCAGCTTAGGCGCGGGGGATCAGCCC.

This clone was seen a handful of times. Read data end 3 residues before the CDR3 end; the end is taken from the germline J gene. The V call is TRBV7-2, the J call TRBJ1-5, with 9 bases identical to TRBD1. Germline V CDR1 and CDR2: SGHTA, FQGNSA. The CDR3 is 15 amino acids. The ends lost 5 bases at V and 7 bases at J; junction bases unmatched: 9. The sequenced part of the CDR3 DNA is TGTGCCAGCAGCCTCCTGGACAGGGGTAGACAGCCC. Its protein product is CASSLLDRGRQP. The whole CDR3 reads CASSLLDRGRQPQHF. Full variable domain (missing parts from reference TRBV7-2 and TRBJ1-5): GAGVSQSPSNKVTEKGKDVELRCDPISGHTALYWYRQSLGQGLEFLIYFQGNSAPDKSGLPSDRFSAERTGGSVSTLTIQRTQQEDSAVYLCASSLLDRGRQPQHFGDGTRLSIL.

The table lists this clone with many counts. The read terminates 3 residues before the CDR3 end, so the remaining end is supplied by the germline J gene. This chain links TRBV11-2 with TRBJ2-1; D remains unclear. In germline, CDR1 is SGHAT, CDR2 FQNNGV. The CDR3 totals 11 residues. The germline V and J ends were trimmed by 5 bases and 5 bases, with 4 bases remaining between them. The covered CDR3 bases are TGTGCCAGCAGCCAAAACAATGAG. Its translation: CASSQNNE. The entire CDR3 protein reads CASSQNNEQFF.

In its sample, this clone was seen many times. Coverage ceases 3 residues before the CDR3 finishes, and the germline J gene fills in the end. The chain is built from TRBV2 and TRBJ1-3; possibly TRBD1 for D (5 bases). The CDR3 consists of 13 residues. Trimming shortened V by 6 bases and J by 0 bases, and 6 bases separated the two germline ends. Germline values: CDR1 SNHLY, CDR2 FYNNEI. The CDR3 spells CASRGHSGNTIYF. CDR3 DNA, as far as it was read: TGTGCCAGCAGGGGGCACTCTGGAAACACC.

This clone appeared many times. CDR3 sequence reads: CASSLAPQGAGDEQFF. CDR3 DNA (partial): TGTGCCAGCAGCTTAGCGCCACAGGGGGCAGGGGATGAG. The genes are TRBV7-8 and TRBJ2-1, with 9 bases that match TRBD1. The CDR3 end falls 3 residues outside the read, so it is completed with the germline J gene. Trimming at V came to 0 bases and at J to 8 bases, leaving 8 bases not matched to a gene. Germline V gives CDR1 SGHVS, CDR2 FQNEAQ. The length of the CDR3 is 16 residues.

There are many counts of this clone. The read stops 3 residues short of the end of the CDR3; the missing end is completed from the germline J gene. The rearrangement joins TRBV12-3 or TRBV12-4 to TRBJ2-2; 11 nucleotides align to TRBD1. The CDR3 covers 16 residues. Trimming took 5 bases from V and 3 from J; bases not matched to a gene: 5. This CDR3 is CASSIGTGGYTGELFF. The part of the CDR3 DNA that was read is TGTGCCAGCAGTATCGGGACAGGGGGGTACACCGGGGAG.

This clone was seen repeatedly, ten times or more. The missing CDR3 end, 3 residues past where the read stops, is filled in from the germline J gene. V gene TRBV19 combines with J gene TRBJ2-3, with 12 bases identical to TRBD2. CDR1 LNHDA and CDR2 SQIVND come from the germline V gene (reference sequence). This CDR3 region has 15 residues. Trimming took 5 bases from V and 4 from J; bases not matched to a gene: 4. Partial CDR3 DNA: TGTGCCAGTAGTGTGACTAGCGGGAGCGCAGATACG. Translated: CASSVTSGSADT. The full CDR3 reads CASSVTSGSADTQYF.

This clone was found many times. The observed sequence ends 3 residues before the CDR3 terminus, with the missing tail filled in from the germline J gene. The chain combines TRBV19 with TRBJ2-6, with D perhaps matching TRBD2 (7 bases). The CDR3 is made up of 16 amino acids. Per the germline V gene, CDR1 is LNHDA and CDR2 is SQIVND (reference sequence). V gave up 9 bases and J gave up 0 bases, with 15 bases separating them. CDR3 sequence reads: CASNRGANSGANVLTF. The DNA read from the CDR3 is TGTGCCAGCAACCGGGGGGCGAACTCTGGGGCCAACGTC.

In this sample, this clone turned up many times. The read ends 3 residues early relative to the CDR3; the germline J gene fills the gap. The rearrangement links TRBV9 to TRBJ1-1; TRBD1 is a possible D gene (6 bases). The CDR3 runs to 13 residues. Germline CDR1 and CDR2: SGDLS and YYNGEE. Trimming took 2 bases from V and 3 from J, leaving 8 bases between them. The covered CDR3 bases are TGTGCCAGCAGCGTGGGGGCCTACACTGAA. Its translation is CASSVGAYTE. The entire CDR3 protein is CASSVGAYTEAFF.

This clone appeared many times. Read sequence stops 3 residues before the CDR3 end, and the germline J gene provides the missing end. The chain has TRBV10-2 and TRBJ2-7; D is perhaps TRBD1 (6 bases). Germline V gives CDR1 WSHSY, CDR2 SAAADI. CDR3 length equals 15 residues. The ends were cut back, 3 bases at V and 0 bases at J, with 12 bases in the middle. CDR3 region: CASSERQESSYEQYF. Incomplete CDR3 DNA: TGCGCCAGCAGTGAACGACAGGAGAGCTCCTACGAG.

The table lists this clone with many counts. The sequence runs out 3 residues before the end of the CDR3; the remainder is reconstructed from the germline J gene. This rearrangement joins TRBV7-9 to TRBJ1-1; D gene ambiguous. Germline V CDR1 and CDR2: SEHNR, FQNEAQ (reference sequence). This CDR3 spans 13 amino acids. CDR3 region: CASSLEAGSLAFF. The covered CDR3 bases are TGTGCCAGCAGCTTAGAGGCAGGTAGTTTG.

This clone was recorded many times. Read coverage stops 3 residues before the CDR3 terminus; the germline J gene supplies the remainder. This chain joins TRBV15 and TRBJ2-7; weak D call: TRBD2 (5 bases). Germline CDR1 is LNHNV and CDR2 is YYDKDF (reference sequence). V was cut by 1 base and J by 4 bases, with 14 bases left in between. The CDR3 has 15 amino acids. The CDR3 DNA, read in part, is TGTGCCACCAGCAGAGGACGCCTCTTAGCGTACGAG. Protein product: CATSRGRLLAYE. The complete CDR3 protein is CATSRGRLLAYEQYF.